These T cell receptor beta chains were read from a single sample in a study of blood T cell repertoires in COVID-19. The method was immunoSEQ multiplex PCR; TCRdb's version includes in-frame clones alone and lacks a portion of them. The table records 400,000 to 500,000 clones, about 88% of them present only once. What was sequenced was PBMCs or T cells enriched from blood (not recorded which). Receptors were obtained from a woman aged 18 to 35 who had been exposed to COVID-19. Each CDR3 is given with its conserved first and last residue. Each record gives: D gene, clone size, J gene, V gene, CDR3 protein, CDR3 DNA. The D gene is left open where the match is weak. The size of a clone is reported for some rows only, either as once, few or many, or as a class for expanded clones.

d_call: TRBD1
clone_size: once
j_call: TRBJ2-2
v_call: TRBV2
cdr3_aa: CATMTGGSVGELFF
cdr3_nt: TGTGCCACCATGACAGGGGGCTCGGTCGGGGAGCTGTTTTTT

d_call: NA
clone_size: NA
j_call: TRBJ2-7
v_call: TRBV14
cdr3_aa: CASSQVGGGLGEQYF
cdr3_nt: TGTGCCAGCAGCCAAGTGGGGGGAGGACTCGGCGAGCAGTACTTC

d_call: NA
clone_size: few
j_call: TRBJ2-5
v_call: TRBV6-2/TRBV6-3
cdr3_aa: CASSYRQIQETQYF
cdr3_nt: TGTGCCAGCAGTTACCGACAGATACAAGAGACCCAGTACTTC

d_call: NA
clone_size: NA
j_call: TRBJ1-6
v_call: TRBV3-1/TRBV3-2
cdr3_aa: CASSQDPPVSSYNSPLHF
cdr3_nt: TGTGCCAGCAGCCAAGACCCCCCGGTGAGCTCCTATAATTCACCCCTCCACTTT

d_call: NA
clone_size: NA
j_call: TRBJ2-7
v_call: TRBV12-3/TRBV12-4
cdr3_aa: CASSFNNLYEQYF
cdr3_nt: TGTGCCAGCAGTTTTAATAATCTCTACGAGCAGTACTTC

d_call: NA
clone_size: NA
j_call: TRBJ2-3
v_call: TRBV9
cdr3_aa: CASSVGIGSGDTQYF
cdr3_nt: TGTGCCAGCAGCGTAGGAATAGGGTCGGGGGATACGCAGTATTTT

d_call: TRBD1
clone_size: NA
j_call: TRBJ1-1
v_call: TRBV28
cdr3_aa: CASSLTGPTEAFF
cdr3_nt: TGTGCCAGCAGTTTGACAGGGCCCACTGAAGCTTTCTTT

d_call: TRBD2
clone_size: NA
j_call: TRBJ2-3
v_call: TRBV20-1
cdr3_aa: CSASLAGGPESSDTQYF
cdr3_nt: TGCAGTGCTAGTCTAGCGGGAGGGCCCGAATCTTCAGATACGCAGTATTTT

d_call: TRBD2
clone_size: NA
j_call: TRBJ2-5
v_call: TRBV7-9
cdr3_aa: CASSQAGSQETQYF
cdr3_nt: TGTGCCAGCAGCCAAGCGGGATCCCAAGAGACCCAGTACTTC

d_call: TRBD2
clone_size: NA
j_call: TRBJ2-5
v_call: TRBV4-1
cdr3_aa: CASSQPAGGQETQYF
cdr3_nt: TGCGCCAGCAGCCAACCAGCGGGGGGACAAGAGACCCAGTACTTC

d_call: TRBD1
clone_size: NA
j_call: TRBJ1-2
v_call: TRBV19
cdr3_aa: CASSITKTGLYGYTF
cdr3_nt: TGTGCCAGTAGTATAACGAAGACAGGGCTTTATGGCTACACCTTC

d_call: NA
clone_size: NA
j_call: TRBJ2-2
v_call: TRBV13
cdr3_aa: CASSLGLGELFF
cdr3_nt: TGTGCCAGCAGCTTAGGCCTGGGGGAGCTGTTTTTT

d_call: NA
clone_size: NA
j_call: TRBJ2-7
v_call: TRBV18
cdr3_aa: CASSPGQYYEQYF
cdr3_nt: TGTGCCAGCTCACCCGGACAGTACTACGAGCAGTACTTC

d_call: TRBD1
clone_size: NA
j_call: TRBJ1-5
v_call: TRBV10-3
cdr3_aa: CAIGDTGGNQPQHF
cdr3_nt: TGTGCCATCGGGGATACAGGGGGCAATCAGCCCCAGCATTTT